The clone carrying this T cell receptor (beta chain) was observed a single time. Its antigen is not identified. The entry originates in a study of cytomegalovirus exposure and HLA in healthy donors. Study outcomes and limitations: Listed as cytomegalovirus-associated were 150 or so TCR beta chains. In vitro experiments confirmed that three CMV-associated chains were specific for CMV antigens.

The CDR3 loop spans 13 amino acids. V gave up 4 bases and J gave up 3 bases, with 9 bases separating them. In germline, CDR1 is GTSNPN, CDR2 SVGIG (reference sequence). Assay: immunoSEQ multiplex PCR; the TCRdb copy retains only in-frame clones and omits some. The sample lists tens of thousands of clones; 95% were seen once. The material sequenced was PBMCs. The clonotype comes from a woman aged 18-35 years in good health and CMV-seropositive. The rearrangement links TRBV30 to TRBJ1-4, with D hard to call. The CDR3 spells CAWTADSNEKLFF. DNA for the CDR3: TGTGCCTGGACAGCGGATTCTAATGAAAAACTGTTTTTT.